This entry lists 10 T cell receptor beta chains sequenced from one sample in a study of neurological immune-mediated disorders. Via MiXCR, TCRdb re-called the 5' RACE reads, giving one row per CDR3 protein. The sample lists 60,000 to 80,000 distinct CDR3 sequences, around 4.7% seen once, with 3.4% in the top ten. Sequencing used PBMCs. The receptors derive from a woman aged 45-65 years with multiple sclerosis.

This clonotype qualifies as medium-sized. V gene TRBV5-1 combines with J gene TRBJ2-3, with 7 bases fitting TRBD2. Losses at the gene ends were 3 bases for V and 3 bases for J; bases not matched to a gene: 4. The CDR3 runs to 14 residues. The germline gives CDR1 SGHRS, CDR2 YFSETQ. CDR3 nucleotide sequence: TGCGCCAGCAGCTCGAGCGGGGCGACAGATACGCAGTATTTT. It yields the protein CASSSSGATDTQYF.

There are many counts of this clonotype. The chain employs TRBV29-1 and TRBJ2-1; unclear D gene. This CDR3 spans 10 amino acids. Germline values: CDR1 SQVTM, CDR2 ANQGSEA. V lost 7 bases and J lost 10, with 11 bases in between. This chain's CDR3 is CSATFIEQFF. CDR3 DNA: TGCAGCGCCACTTTCATCGAGCAGTTCTTC.

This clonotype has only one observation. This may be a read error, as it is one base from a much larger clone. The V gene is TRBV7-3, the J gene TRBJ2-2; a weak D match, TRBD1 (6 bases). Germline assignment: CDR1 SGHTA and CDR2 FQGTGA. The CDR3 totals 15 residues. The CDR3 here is CASSLYASGAGEQFF. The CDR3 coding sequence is TGTGCCAGCAGCCTCTACGCCTCAGGGGCTGGGGAGCAGTTTTTT. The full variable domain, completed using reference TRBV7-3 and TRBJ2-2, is GAGVSQTPSNKVTEKGKYVELRCDPISGHTALYWYRQSLGQGPEFLIYFQGTGAADDSGLPNDRFFAVRPEGSVSTLKIQRTERGDSAVYLCASSLYASGAGEQFFGEGSRLTVL.

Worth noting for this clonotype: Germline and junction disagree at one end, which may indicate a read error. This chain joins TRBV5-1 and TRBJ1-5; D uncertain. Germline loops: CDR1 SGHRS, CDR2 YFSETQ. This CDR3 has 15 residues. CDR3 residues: CASSLGVGINQPQNF. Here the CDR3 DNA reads TGCGCCAGCAGCTTGGGGGTCGGAATTAATCAGCCCCAGAATTTT.

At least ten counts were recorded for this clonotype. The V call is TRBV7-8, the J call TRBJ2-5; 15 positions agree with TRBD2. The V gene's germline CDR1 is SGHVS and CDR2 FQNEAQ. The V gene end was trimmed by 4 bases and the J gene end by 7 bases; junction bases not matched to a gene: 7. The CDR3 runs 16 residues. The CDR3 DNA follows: TGTGCCAGCAGCTCAAGGACTAGCGGGGGGGCAGGGACCCAGTACTTC. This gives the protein CASSSRTSGGAGTQYF.

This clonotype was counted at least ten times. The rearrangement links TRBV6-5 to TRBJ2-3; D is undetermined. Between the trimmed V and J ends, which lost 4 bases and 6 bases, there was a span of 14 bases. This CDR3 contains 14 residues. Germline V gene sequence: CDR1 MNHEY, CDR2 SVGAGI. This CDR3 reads CASSFGRILDTQYF. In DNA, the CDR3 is TGTGCCAGCAGTTTCGGACGGATCCTGGATACGCAGTATTTT.

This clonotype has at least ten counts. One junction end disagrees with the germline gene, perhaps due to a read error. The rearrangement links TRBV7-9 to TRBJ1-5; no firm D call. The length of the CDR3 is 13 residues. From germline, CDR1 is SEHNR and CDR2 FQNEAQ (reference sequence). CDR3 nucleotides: TGTGCCAGCAGCTTAGCAGGCAATCAGCCCCAGAATTTT. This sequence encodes CASSLAGNQPQNF.

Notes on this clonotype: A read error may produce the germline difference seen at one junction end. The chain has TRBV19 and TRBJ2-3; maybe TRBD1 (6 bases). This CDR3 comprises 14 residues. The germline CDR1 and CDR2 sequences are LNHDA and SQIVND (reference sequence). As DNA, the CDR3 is TGTGCCAGTAGTAAGGAGTTGGGGGCAGATACGCGGTATTTT. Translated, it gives CASSKELGADTRYF.

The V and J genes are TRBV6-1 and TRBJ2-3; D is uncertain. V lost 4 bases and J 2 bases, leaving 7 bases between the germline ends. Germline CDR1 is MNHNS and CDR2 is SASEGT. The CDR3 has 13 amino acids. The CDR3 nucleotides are TGTGCCAGCAGTGGAAGGGCCACAGATACGCAGTATTTT. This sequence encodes CASSGRATDTQYF.

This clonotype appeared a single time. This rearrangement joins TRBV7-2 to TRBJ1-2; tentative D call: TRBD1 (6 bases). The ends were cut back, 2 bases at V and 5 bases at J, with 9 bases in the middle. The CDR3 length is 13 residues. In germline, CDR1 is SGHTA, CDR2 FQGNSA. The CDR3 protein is CASSLTRGYGYTF. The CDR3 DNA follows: TGTGCCAGCAGCTTAACCAGGGGATATGGCTACACCTTC. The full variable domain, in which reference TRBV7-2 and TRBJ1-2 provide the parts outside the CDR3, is GAGVSQSPSNKVTEKGKDVELRCDPISGHTALYWYRQSLGQGLEFLIYFQGNSAPDKSGLPSDRFSAERTGGSVSTLTIQRTQQEDSAVYLCASSLTRGYGYTFGSGTRLTVV.